These T cell receptor beta chains were read from a single sample in a study of T-cell memory formation after mild COVID-19. MiXCR was run by TCRdb on the 5' RACE reads, yielding one entry per CDR3 protein. The sample yields more than 300,000 distinct CDR3 sequences, roughly an eighth seen once. Sequencing input: PBMCs or a T cell subset sorted from them (not recorded which). Every receptor here comes from a man aged 18 to 30 who had mild COVID-19 (a few samples of this study predate the infection). Cell type and time point are not known. Each CDR3 is given with its conserved first and last residue. A D gene is named only where the DNA matches it firmly. Where a row states a size, it is once, few, many or the class of an expanded clone; other rows omit it.

J	size	V	D	CDR3	DNA
TRBJ1-2	few	TRBV18	-	CASSPPAGYGYTF	TGTGCCAGCTCACCACCAGCGGGCTATGGCTACACCTTC
TRBJ2-3	few	TRBV18	TRBD1	CASSRDRKSSDTQYF	TGTGCCAGCTCCCGGGACAGGAAATCGTCAGATACGCAGTATTTT
TRBJ2-7	few	TRBV6-2/TRBV6-3	TRBD1	CASSFPLGDSSYEQYF	TGTGCCAGCAGTTTTCCTCTGGGGGACAGCTCCTACGAGCAGTACTTC
TRBJ2-5	-	TRBV25-1	TRBD1	CASSPRDRGYQETQYF	TGTGCCAGCAGCCCAAGGGACAGGGGCTACCAAGAGACCCAGTACTTC
TRBJ2-3	-	TRBV7-6	-	CASRTTLANTDTQYF	TGTGCCAGCAGAACGACTTTAGCGAACACAGATACGCAGTATTTT
TRBJ2-3	many	TRBV2	-	CASSGLVTTDTQYF	TGTGCCAGCAGTGGTCTAGTTACCACAGATACGCAGTATTTT
TRBJ2-1	-	TRBV20-1	TRBD2	CSARNSGGSYNEQFF	TGCAGTGCTAGAAATAGCGGGGGGTCCTACAATGAGCAGTTCTTC
TRBJ1-1	-	TRBV12-3/TRBV12-4	-	CASSPTRVRRAEAFF	TGTGCCAGCAGTCCGACTCGGGTCCGCCGGGCTGAAGCTTTCTTT
TRBJ2-7	-	TRBV6-5	TRBD2	CASAKRGPSYEQYF	TGTGCCAGTGCAAAGCGGGGGCCCTCCTACGAGCAGTACTTC
TRBJ2-5	-	TRBV28	-	CASSEGQTQETQYF	TGTGCCAGCAGCGAGGGACAAACGCAAGAGACCCAGTACTTC
TRBJ1-2	few	TRBV20-1	-	CSARVRVETNYGYTF	TGCAGTGCTAGGGTCCGAGTTGAAACTAACTATGGCTACACCTTC
TRBJ2-5	-	TRBV20-1	TRBD2	CSGSGGGLGETQYF	TGCAGTGGGTCGGGCGGGGGGCTTGGAGAGACCCAGTACTTC
TRBJ2-1	many	TRBV5-5	-	CASNLAWGSHEQFF	TGTGCCAGCAACCTAGCTTGGGGATCTCATGAGCAGTTCTTC
TRBJ2-1	-	TRBV9	-	CASSVLGIGGNEQFF	TGTGCCAGCAGCGTACTAGGAATAGGTGGGAATGAGCAGTTCTTC
TRBJ2-4	many	TRBV11-2	-	CASSSTGNIQYF	TGTGCCAGCAGCTCTACGGGGAACATTCAGTACTTC
TRBJ1-2	-	TRBV6-5	TRBD1	CASSSGTVYGYTF	TGTGCCAGTTCATCCGGGACAGTCTATGGCTACACCTTC
TRBJ2-3	-	TRBV28	-	CASKKGGMTSTDTQYF	TGTGCCAGCAAGAAAGGGGGGATGACTAGCACAGATACGCAGTATTTT
TRBJ1-5	-	TRBV6-2/TRBV6-3	TRBD1	CASRDRGQFWNQPQHF	TGTGCCAGCAGAGACAGGGGGCAGTTTTGGAATCAGCCCCAGCATTTT
TRBJ2-4	-	TRBV5-6	TRBD1	CASSVQGAGAKNIQYF	TGTGCCAGCAGCGTACAGGGGGCCGGAGCCAAAAACATTCAGTACTTC
TRBJ1-6	few	TRBV3-1	TRBD1	CASSDTGAGSPLHF	TGTGCCAGCAGCGATACAGGGGCAGGATCACCCCTCCACTTT
TRBJ2-1	-	TRBV3-1	TRBD2	CASSQDPGTSSEQFF	TGTGCCAGCAGCCAAGACCCCGGGACTAGTAGTGAGCAGTTCTTC
TRBJ2-7	-	TRBV4-1	-	CASSLQEGSGAEQYF	TGCGCCAGCAGCCTCCAAGAGGGGTCAGGGGCCGAGCAGTACTTC
TRBJ1-2	few	TRBV7-2	-	CASSSDRGDYGYTF	TGTGCCAGCAGCTCGGACCGGGGGGATTATGGCTACACCTTC
TRBJ1-2	few	TRBV6-2/TRBV6-3	-	CASSATSSGYTF	TGTGCCAGCAGTGCCACATCTTCGGGCTACACCTTC
TRBJ2-5	-	TRBV7-8	-	CASSAMGMGQETQYF	TGTGCCAGCAGCGCCATGGGCATGGGACAAGAGACCCAGTACTTC
TRBJ1-6	-	TRBV5-1	-	CASSSAGTLTSSYNSPLHF	TGCGCCAGCAGCTCCGCCGGGACCTTAACCAGCTCCTATAATTCACCCCTCCACTTT
TRBJ2-1	-	TRBV28	-	CASSFTGPRDRFF	TGTGCCAGCAGTTTCACCGGGCCCCGGGATCGGTTCTTC
TRBJ2-5	few	TRBV5-1	TRBD1	CASSSGTGDRQETQYF	TGCGCCAGCAGCTCTGGGACAGGGGACCGCCAAGAGACCCAGTACTTC
TRBJ1-5	-	TRBV5-5	-	CASSPYLAINQPQHF	TGTGCCAGCAGCCCTTACTTAGCCATTAATCAGCCCCAGCATTTT
TRBJ1-1	-	TRBV4-3	-	CASSHPGTPNTEAFF	TGCGCCAGCAGCCACCCCGGGACTCCGAACACTGAAGCTTTCTTT
TRBJ1-2	-	TRBV7-2	TRBD1	CASSLVQGEPNYGYTF	TGTGCCAGCAGCTTAGTGCAGGGGGAACCGAACTATGGCTACACCTTC
TRBJ1-1	few	TRBV10-3	TRBD1	CAIKSGTVNTEAFF	TGTGCCATTAAAAGTGGGACAGTGAACACTGAAGCTTTCTTT
TRBJ1-2	few	TRBV5-1	-	CASSPTVSYGYTF	TGCGCCAGCAGCCCCACCGTAAGCTATGGCTACACCTTC
TRBJ2-7	few	TRBV27	-	CASSSPPSHEQYF	TGTGCCAGCAGTTCACCCCCTAGCCACGAGCAGTACTTC
TRBJ2-5	-	TRBV29-1	TRBD2	CSVAPAGSGVLKETQYF	TGCAGCGTTGCCCCCGCTGGAAGCGGGGTACTCAAGGAGACCCAGTACTTC
TRBJ2-3	many	TRBV9	-	CASSVFPGEVADTQYF	TGTGCCAGCAGCGTATTCCCAGGGGAGGTTGCAGATACGCAGTATTTT
TRBJ1-2	-	TRBV7-9	-	CASSFEGRGNYGYTF	TGTGCCAGCAGCTTTGAGGGCAGAGGGAACTATGGCTACACCTTC
TRBJ1-2	-	TRBV12-5	TRBD1	CASAFTGDNYGYTF	TGTGCTAGTGCTTTTACAGGGGATAACTATGGCTACACCTTC
TRBJ2-2	few	TRBV7-9	TRBD1	CASSPGQGITGELFF	TGTGCCAGCAGTCCGGGACAGGGGATCACCGGGGAGCTGTTTTTT
TRBJ1-2	few	TRBV3-1	-	CASSPGGTNGYTF	TGTGCCAGCAGCCCCGGTGGGACCAATGGCTACACCTTC
TRBJ1-5	-	TRBV12-3/TRBV12-4	TRBD1	CASTLGTDSNQPQHF	TGTGCCAGCACCCTCGGGACAGATAGCAATCAGCCCCAGCATTTT
TRBJ1-2	-	TRBV12-3/TRBV12-4	-	CASSFDANYGYTF	TGTGCCAGCAGTTTTGATGCTAACTATGGCTACACCTTC